This T cell receptor (beta chain) emerged from a study of blood T cell repertoires in COVID-19 (dated by TCRdb to the early 2020s). Background for the entire study: The collaborator samples originated in the United States, Italy and Spain and spanned the acute and convalescent phases of COVID-19. Deeply sampled blood TCRbeta repertoires from subjects exposed to, actively infected with, or recovered from COVID-19 were included in the dataset. A freely available public database, intended as a resource for researchers studying the immune response to SARS-CoV-2, is where the repertoires were released. Samples came from the ongoing ImmuneRACE study (first 160 participants) plus 1,254 subjects from 6 global collaborators. Where available, HLA class I and class II types were obtained from metadata supplied by the sample provider rather than from assay-based typing. Sample metadata almost always included a de-identified subject ID, COVID-19 status, age in years and sex. The prospective study material was composed of cDNA or gDNA derived from T cells, B-cell-depleted T cells, or PBMCs.

The study at large found these results: The amount of clinical and demographic metadata varied by source and participant and was provided uncurated.

Collaborating institutions collected whole blood in K2EDTA tubes following their own protocols. For TCRbeta analysis, collaborators shipped samples as frozen whole blood, isolated PBMCs, or DNA extracted from either of those sample types. Turning to this clone: Its antigen is still unknown. The sample holds no much larger clone one base away, and base qualities are not on file.

From the germline V gene (reference sequence), CDR1 is MNHEY and CDR2 is SMNVEV. There are 15 amino acids in the CDR3, from cysteine to phenylalanine inclusive. Of the read, only the CDR3 DNA is kept; its 45 bases are in frame from base 1. The junction shows trimming of 3 bases on V and 6 bases on J, and the gene matches do not reach 9 bases of it. The immunoSEQ Assay, a bias-controlled multiplex PCR, was used to amplify TCRbeta CDR3 regions from genomic DNA. The original pipeline was this. The number of nucleated cells in each sample was estimated from the amplification of reference gene primers within the assay. To quantify the absolute abundance of each unique TCRbeta CDR3 rearrangement, sequence reads were collapsed and filtered. For each sample, productive Simpson clonality was calculated as the square root of Simpson's diversity index over productive rearrangements. TCRdb retrieved this table from immuneACCESS and kept in-frame rearrangements only. Not all clones are present; in checked studies, unresolved V genes account for under half, and no reason is known for the remainder. Clone size and the V and J calls come from that table; the DNA yielded D and trimming. The sample table lists under 200,000 clones, 85% to 90% of them with a count of one. Together, the top ten hold 6% to 7.5% of the sample.

This receptor chain uses TRBV27 and TRBJ2-7, with 9 junctional bases fitting TRBD1. The sample taken for sequencing was peripheral blood. The sequence was collected from a woman aged 80 or over in a cohort sampled during active or convalescent COVID-19. The DNA sequence is as follows: TGTGCCAGCAGTTTCTGGCGGACAGGGGCGGTCGAGCAGTACTTC. Its protein reads: CASSFWRTGAVEQYF.